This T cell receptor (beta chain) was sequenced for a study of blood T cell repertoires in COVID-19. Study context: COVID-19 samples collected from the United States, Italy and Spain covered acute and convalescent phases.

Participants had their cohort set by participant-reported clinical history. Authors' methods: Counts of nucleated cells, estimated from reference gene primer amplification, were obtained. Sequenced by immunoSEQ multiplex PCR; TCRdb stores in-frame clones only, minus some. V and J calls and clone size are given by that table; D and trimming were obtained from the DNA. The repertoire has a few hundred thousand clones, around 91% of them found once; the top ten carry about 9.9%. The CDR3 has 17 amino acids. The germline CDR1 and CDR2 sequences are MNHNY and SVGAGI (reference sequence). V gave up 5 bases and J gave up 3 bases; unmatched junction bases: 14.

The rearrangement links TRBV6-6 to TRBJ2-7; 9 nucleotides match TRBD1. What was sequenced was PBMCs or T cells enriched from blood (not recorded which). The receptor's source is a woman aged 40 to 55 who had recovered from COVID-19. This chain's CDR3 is CASSRPIQGAFIYEQYF. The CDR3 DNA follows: TGTGCCAGCAGTCGTCCGATACAGGGGGCGTTTATCTACGAGCAGTACTTC.